The 10 T cell receptor beta chains listed next were all sequenced from one sample in a study of response to subunit inactivated influenza vaccine. Each CDR3 protein is one row after TCRdb ran MiXCR on the RT-PCR reads. The sample comprises about 190,000 distinct CDR3 sequences, around an eighth of which are singletons, and about 28% rests with the top ten. The input for sequencing was CD8+ T cells sorted from PBMCs, taken roughly 5 days after vaccination. The receptor set was obtained from a man in his fifties who received an inactivated influenza vaccine.

This clonotype was counted a few times. The chain uses TRBV11-2 and TRBJ1-1, with D possibly TRBD1 on 5 matching bases. The CDR3 contains 16 residues. Germline CDR1 reads SGHAT; CDR2 reads FQNNGV. V dropped 3 bases and J dropped 5 bases, with 19 bases sitting between them. CDR3 DNA: TGTGCCAGCAGCTTGGTAATAGGGGCCTTGGGAACTGAAGCTTTCTTT. It yields the protein CASSLVIGALGTEAFF.

The V call is TRBV7-9, the J call TRBJ1-2; D may be TRBD1 (6 bases). Germline V gene data show CDR1 as SEHNR and CDR2 as FQNEAQ (reference sequence). The CDR3 is 16 residues long. V lost 4 bases and J lost 3, with 18 bases in between. CDR3 region: CASSSEGVASDYGYTF. The CDR3 nucleotides read TGTGCCAGCAGCTCCGAGGGGGTCGCTTCGGACTATGGCTACACCTTC.

The CDR3 region has the DNA TGTGCCAGCAGTGGGACCGGGGGCGGAACGTCCTACAATGAGCAGTTCTTC. Translated, it gives CASSGTGGGTSYNEQFF. The chain uses TRBV28 and TRBJ2-1; D is possibly TRBD1 or TRBD2 (6 bases each). This CDR3 is 17 amino acids long. Germline-derived CDR1 and CDR2 are MDHEN and SYDVKM. The V and J ends lost 5 bases and 1 base respectively, with 18 bases between them.

This clonotype turned up a few times. The chain carries TRBV7-9 and TRBJ2-5; D is unresolved. Per germline, CDR1 SEHNR and CDR2 FQNEAQ (reference sequence). CDR3 length: 13 amino acids. V was trimmed by 2 bases and J by 1 base, leaving 5 bases between them. The CDR3 sequence is CASSLISQETQYF. The CDR3 coding sequence is TGTGCCAGCAGCTTAATCAGCCAAGAGACCCAGTACTTC.

The rearrangement links TRBV4-3 to TRBJ2-7, with D maybe TRBD2 (5 bases). The CDR3 loop spans 19 amino acids. The germline V and J ends were trimmed by 0 bases and 4 bases, with 25 bases remaining between them. Germline V gene data show CDR1 as LGHNA and CDR2 as YSLEER. CDR3 residues: CASSQEEVSPETKLYEQYF. For the CDR3, the DNA is TGCGCCAGCAGCCAAGAGGAGGTGTCTCCCGAGACAAAGCTTTACGAGCAGTACTTC.

This clonotype turned up a few times. This chain uses TRBV11-1 with TRBJ1-1; D remains unclear. The CDR3 contains 18 residues. Trimming removed 4 bases from V and 0 bases from J, with 21 bases in between. CDR1 is SGHAT, CDR2 FQDESV, per germline (reference sequence). The chain's CDR3 is CASSSGVEGVFLNTEAFF. CDR3 bases: TGTGCCAGCAGCTCCGGGGTGGAGGGAGTATTTTTGAACACTGAAGCTTTCTTT.

The gene calls are TRBV9 and TRBJ2-7; tentatively, D is TRBD2 (6 bases). The V end was cut by 0 bases, the J end by 6 bases, with 13 bases between. This CDR3 contains 14 residues. Germline values: CDR1 SGDLS, CDR2 YYNGEE. The CDR3 here is CASSVGGGAGEQYF. The CDR3 DNA reads as TGTGCCAGCAGCGTAGGAGGAGGGGCCGGCGAGCAGTACTTC.

This clonotype has more than one count but fewer than ten. V usage is TRBV11-2 and J usage is TRBJ2-3; D ambiguous. The CDR3 is 12 residues long. From germline, CDR1 is SGHAT and CDR2 FQNNGV. V was pared by 3 bases and J by 4 bases, with 5 bases between. CDR3 residues: CASSFPPDTQYF. CDR3 DNA sequence: TGTGCCAGCAGCTTTCCCCCAGATACGCAGTATTTT.

This clonotype was counted only a few times. The chain joins TRBV27 to TRBJ2-7; D gene ambiguous. The germline CDR1 and CDR2 sequences are MNHEY and SMNVEV (reference sequence). The CDR3 loop spans 14 amino acids. The V and J ends lost 8 bases and 2 bases respectively, with 16 bases between them. In nucleotides, the CDR3 is TGTGCCAGCTACTCACCGGGCTCCCCCTACGAGCAGTACTTC. Translated: CASYSPGSPYEQYF.

Notes on this clonotype: One base away lies a much larger clone, so this may be a sequencing read error. The genes are TRBV12-3 or TRBV12-4 and TRBJ2-7, with D perhaps TRBD1 (5 bases). Trimming removed 5 bases at V and 3 bases at J, with 11 bases between. The CDR3 totals 13 residues. The CDR3 here is CASSIATDYEQYF. The CDR3, as DNA: TGTGCCAGCAGTATCGCGACAGACTACGAGCAGTACTTC.